This entry concerns a single T cell receptor beta chain. The antigen it recognizes is unknown. Base qualities are missing; no much larger clone stands one base away. The CDR3 regions of human TCRbeta chains were analyzed by immunosequencing. The authors' pipeline ran thus. TCRs in the repertoires were matched against a reference library of SARS-CoV-2-specific TCRs that had been generated with the MIRA antigen-specificity platform. Breadth was defined as the fraction of unique TCRs that were SARS-CoV-2-associated. Depth was defined as the fraction of total T cells that were SARS-CoV-2-associated. Each spike-specific TCR was assigned to its reactive spike region and to a CD4 or CD8 class using the MIRA data. Log10-transformed breadth and depth values were compared by one-way ANOVA with Sidak's multiple comparisons tests. Not all clones reach the TCRdb copy of this immuneACCESS table, which keeps in-frame sequences only. Checked studies attribute under half of the gap to unresolved V genes and leave the rest unexplained. V and J calls and clone size follow that table, whereas D and trimming were derived from the DNA. In this sample the table shows 90,000 to 120,000 clones, 70% to 90% of which occur a single time. The top ten constitute approximately 7% of the sample.

The source of the sample is a study of T cell responses to AZD1222 COVID-19 vaccine (dated by TCRdb to 2020 to 2022). Regarding the research as a whole: AZD1222 recipients given second doses at about 4 weeks or at about 12 weeks were pooled, since spike-specific TCR depth and breadth were not found to differ between the two schedules. A total of more than 230 trial participants underwent TCR sequencing, of whom 200 to 220 received two doses of AZD1222 and about 25 received two doses of the MenACWY control vaccine. Trial participants were enrolled into age subgroups of 18-55, 56-69 and 70-plus years, which contained around 140, 26 and 57 TCR-sequenced participants, respectively. Results and caveats for the whole study, not just this receptor: Reportedly, almost half of the unique spike-specific TCRs recognized epitopes lying outside the regions that are mutated in the B.1.351 and B.1.1.7 variants. Because no day 14 peak-response samples were available, the repertoires could be characterized only after the peak T cell response. After two AZD1222 doses, spike-specific TCR breadth and depth were significantly higher than at day 0 and than in MenACWY recipients. The vaccine-associated CD4 TCRs covered the entire spike protein, and the dominant responses fell in regions 160-218 and 743-854. Most participants were white British and females outnumbered males, and the authors suggested that clonal diversity may have been underestimated. The 56-69-year group was small, and its depth increase did not reach significance, likely because of low power. Only six AZD1222 recipients were SARS-CoV-2 seropositive at baseline, limiting conclusions about previously exposed vaccinees.

Interpreted using the paper, the time point label stands for: baseline before first vaccination. Vaccinee samples were obtained from the UK trials COV001 and COV002, which included a single-blind randomized controlled phase 2/3 trial of AZD1222 (ChAdOx1 nCoV-19) in healthy adults. For TCRbeta chain sequencing, PBMC samples were collected from trial participants at day 0 and at day 28 after the second dose. This receptor was obtained from an adult in good health. This sample comprised peripheral blood, obtained on day 0 of AZD1222 vaccination.

This receptor carries the CDR3 CASIPRGFANEKLFF. The DNA sequence is as follows: TGTGCCAGCATTCCCCGGGGGTTTGCTAATGAAAAACTGTTTTTT. The rearrangement combines TRBV28 with TRBJ1-4, and possibly TRBD1, on 5 matching bases. The CDR3 numbers 15 residues from cysteine through phenylalanine. The kept DNA is CDR3 alone, 45 bases in frame from the first base. CDR1 and CDR2 are drawn from the germline V gene: MDHEN, SYDVKM. A distance of 15 bases separates the germline ends of V and J, which lose 7 bases and 3 bases respectively.